This T cell receptor beta chain was recovered during a study of blood T cells in healthy people across ages. This clonotype appeared once. The junction departs from germline at one end; a sequencing error may be responsible. Germline V CDR1 and CDR2: ENHRY, SYGVKD. The CDR3 has 18 amino acids. It was with a sample-barcoded 5' primer and a J-beta primer mix that a second PCR of roughly 7 to 11 cycles was run. TCRdb redid the calling of the 5' RACE reads with MiXCR, one entry per CDR3 protein. The sample lists around 1.5 million distinct CDR3 sequences, around 59% occurring once. The sequenced sample was blood. The clonotype comes from a man aged 18 to 30 in good health. J is TRBJ2-3 and V is TRBV10-3, with D perhaps matching TRBD1 (7 bases). The CDR3 loop is CANSESTEYRGGPDTQYF. Here the CDR3 DNA reads TGTGCCAACAGTGAGTCGACAGAGTACAGGGGAGGTCCGGATACGCAGTATTTT.